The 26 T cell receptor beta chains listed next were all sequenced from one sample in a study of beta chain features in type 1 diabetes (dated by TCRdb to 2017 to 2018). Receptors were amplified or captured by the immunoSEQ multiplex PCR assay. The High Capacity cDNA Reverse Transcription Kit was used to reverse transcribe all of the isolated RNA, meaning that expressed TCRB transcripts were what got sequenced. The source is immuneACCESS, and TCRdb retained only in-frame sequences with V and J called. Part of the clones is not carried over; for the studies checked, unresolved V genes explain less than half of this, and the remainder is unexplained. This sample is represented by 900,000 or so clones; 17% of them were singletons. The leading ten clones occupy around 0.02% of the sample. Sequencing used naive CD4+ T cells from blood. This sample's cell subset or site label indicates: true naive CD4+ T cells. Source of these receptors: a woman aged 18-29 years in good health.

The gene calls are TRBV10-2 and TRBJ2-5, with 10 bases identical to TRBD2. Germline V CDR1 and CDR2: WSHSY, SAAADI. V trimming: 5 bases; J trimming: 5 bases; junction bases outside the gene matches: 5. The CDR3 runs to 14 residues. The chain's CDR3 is CASSKSGRVETQYF. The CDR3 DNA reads TGCGCCAGCAGTAAGAGCGGGAGGGTGGAGACCCAGTACTTC.

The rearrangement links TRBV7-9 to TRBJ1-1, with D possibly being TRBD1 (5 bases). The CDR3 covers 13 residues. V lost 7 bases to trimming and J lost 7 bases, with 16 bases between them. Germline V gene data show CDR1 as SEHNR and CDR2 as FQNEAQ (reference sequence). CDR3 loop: CASTPNSQGEAFF. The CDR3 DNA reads TGTGCCAGCACCCCCAATTCCCAGGGTGAAGCTTTCTTT.

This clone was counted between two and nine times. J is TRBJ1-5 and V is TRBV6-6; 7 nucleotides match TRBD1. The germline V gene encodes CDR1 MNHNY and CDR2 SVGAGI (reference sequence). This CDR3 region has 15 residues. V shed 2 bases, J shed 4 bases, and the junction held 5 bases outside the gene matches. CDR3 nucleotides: TGTGCCAGCAGTTACCCGGGACAGCCTAATCAGCCCCAGCATTTT. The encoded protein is CASSYPGQPNQPQHF.

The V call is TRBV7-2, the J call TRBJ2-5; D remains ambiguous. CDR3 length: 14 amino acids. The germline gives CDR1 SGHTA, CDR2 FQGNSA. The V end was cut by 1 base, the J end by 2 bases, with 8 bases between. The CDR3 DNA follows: TGTGCCAGCAGCTTAGGATGGGGACAAGAGACCCAGTACTTC. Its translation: CASSLGWGQETQYF.

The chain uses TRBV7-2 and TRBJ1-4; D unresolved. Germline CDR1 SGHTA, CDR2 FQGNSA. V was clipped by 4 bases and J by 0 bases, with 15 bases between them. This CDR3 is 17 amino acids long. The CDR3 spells CASSSDWRWATNEKLFF. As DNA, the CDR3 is TGTGCCAGCAGCTCCGACTGGCGGTGGGCAACTAATGAAAAACTGTTTTTT.

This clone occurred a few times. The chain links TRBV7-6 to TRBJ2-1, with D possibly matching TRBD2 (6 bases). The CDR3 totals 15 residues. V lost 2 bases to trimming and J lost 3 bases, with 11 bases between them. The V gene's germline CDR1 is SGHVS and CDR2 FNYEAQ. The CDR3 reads CASSLSGLHYNEQFF. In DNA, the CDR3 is TGTGCCAGCAGCTTAAGCGGGTTACACTACAATGAGCAGTTCTTC.

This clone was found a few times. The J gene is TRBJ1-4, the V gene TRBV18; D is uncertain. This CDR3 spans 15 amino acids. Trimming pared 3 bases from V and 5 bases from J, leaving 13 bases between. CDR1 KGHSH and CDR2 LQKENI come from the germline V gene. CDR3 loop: CASSPWVRGNEKLFF. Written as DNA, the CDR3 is TGTGCCAGCTCACCTTGGGTCCGAGGAAATGAAAAACTGTTTTTT.

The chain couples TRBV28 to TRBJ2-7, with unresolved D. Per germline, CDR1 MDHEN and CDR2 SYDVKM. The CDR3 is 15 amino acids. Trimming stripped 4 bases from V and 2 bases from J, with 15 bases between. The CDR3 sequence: CASSSLAAGTYEQYF. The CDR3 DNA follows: TGTGCCAGCAGTTCCCTCGCGGCAGGTACCTACGAGCAGTACTTC. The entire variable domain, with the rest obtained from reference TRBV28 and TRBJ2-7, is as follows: DVKVTQSSRYLVKRTGEKVFLECVQDMDHENMFWYRQDPGLGLRLIYFSYDVKMKEKGDIPEGYSVSREKKERFSLILESASTNQTSMYLCASSSLAAGTYEQYFGPGTRLTVT.

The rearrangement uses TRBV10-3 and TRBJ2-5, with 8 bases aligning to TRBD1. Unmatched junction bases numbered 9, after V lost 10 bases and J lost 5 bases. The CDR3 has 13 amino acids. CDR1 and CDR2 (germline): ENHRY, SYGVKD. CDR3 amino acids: CATSGQGRETQYF. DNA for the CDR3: TGTGCCACCTCCGGACAGGGTAGGGAGACCCAGTACTTC.

CDR3 nucleotide sequence: TGTGCCAGCAGCGTCCGACGGGGGTTGACTAACTATGGCTACACCTTC. Translated: CASSVRRGLTNYGYTF. The chain uses TRBV7-2 and TRBJ1-2; TRBD1 is a possible D gene (5 bases). With 5 bases removed from V and 0 bases from J, the gap between germline ends came to 16 bases. The CDR3 sequence is 16 residues long. Germline V gene data show CDR1 as SGHTA and CDR2 as FQGNSA.

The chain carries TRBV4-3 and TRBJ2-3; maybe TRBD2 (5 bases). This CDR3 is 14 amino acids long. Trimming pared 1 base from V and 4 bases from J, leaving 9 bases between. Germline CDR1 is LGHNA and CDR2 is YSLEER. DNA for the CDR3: TGCGCCAGCAGCCAAGCGGGGTCTGCAGATACGCAGTATTTT. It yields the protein CASSQAGSADTQYF.

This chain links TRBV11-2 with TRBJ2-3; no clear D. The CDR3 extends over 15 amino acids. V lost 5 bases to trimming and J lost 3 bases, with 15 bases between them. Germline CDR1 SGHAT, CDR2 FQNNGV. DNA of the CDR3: TGTGCCAGCAGCAATCATCTCCGTAGGACAGATACGCAGTATTTT. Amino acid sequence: CASSNHLRRTDTQYF.

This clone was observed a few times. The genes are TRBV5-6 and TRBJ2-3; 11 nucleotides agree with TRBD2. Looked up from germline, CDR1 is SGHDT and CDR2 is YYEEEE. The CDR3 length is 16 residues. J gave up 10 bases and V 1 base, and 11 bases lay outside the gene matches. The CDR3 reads CASSLTSGRSRPPQYF. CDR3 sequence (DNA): TGTGCCAGCAGCTTGACTAGCGGGAGATCCAGGCCCCCGCAGTATTTT.

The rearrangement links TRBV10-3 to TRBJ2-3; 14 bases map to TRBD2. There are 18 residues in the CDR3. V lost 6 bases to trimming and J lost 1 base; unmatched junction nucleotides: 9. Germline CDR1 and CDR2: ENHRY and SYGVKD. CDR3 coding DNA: TGTGCCATCAGCCGACTAGCGGGAGGGGGGTCGGGCACAGATACGCAGTATTTT. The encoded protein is CAISRLAGGGSGTDTQYF.

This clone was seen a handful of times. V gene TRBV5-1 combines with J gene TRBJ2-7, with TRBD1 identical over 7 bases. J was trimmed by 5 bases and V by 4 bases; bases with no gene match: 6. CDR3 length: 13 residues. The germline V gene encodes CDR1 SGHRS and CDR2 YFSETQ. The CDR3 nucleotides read TGCGCCAGCAGCGCCGACAGGGTCCACGAGCAGTACTTC. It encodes CASSADRVHEQYF.

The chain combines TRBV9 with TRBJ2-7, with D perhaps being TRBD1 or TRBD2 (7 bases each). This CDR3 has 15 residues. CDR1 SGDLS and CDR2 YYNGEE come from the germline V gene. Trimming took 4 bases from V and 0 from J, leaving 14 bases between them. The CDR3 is CASSLQGGGSYEQYF. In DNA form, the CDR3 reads TGTGCCAGCAGCCTCCAGGGGGGGGGCTCCTACGAGCAGTACTTC.

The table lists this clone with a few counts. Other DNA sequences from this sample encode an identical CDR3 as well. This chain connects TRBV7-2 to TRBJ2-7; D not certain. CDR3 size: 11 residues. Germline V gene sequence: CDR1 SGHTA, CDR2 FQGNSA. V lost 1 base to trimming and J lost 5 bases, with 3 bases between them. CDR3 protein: CASSLVNEQYF. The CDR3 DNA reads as TGTGCCAGCAGCTTAGTTAACGAGCAGTACTTC.

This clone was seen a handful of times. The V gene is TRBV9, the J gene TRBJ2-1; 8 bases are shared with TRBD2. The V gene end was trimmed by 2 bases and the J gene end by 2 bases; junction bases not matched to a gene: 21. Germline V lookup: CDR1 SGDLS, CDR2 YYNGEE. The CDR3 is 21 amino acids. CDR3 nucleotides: TGTGCCAGCAGCGTGGGCCTTGTAGCGGGACTCGAATCATCCACCTACAATGAGCAGTTCTTC. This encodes CASSVGLVAGLESSTYNEQFF.

For the CDR3, the DNA is TGCGCCAGCAGCTCAGGGGGCCTTAGCTCCTACGAGCAGTACTTC. It specifies CASSSGGLSSYEQYF. The chain joins TRBV10-2 to TRBJ2-7; 8 nucleotides line up with TRBD1. Trimming cost V 6 bases and J 0 bases; bases outside gene matches: 7. This CDR3 is built from 15 residues. CDR1 is WSHSY and CDR2 is SAAADI in the germline V gene.

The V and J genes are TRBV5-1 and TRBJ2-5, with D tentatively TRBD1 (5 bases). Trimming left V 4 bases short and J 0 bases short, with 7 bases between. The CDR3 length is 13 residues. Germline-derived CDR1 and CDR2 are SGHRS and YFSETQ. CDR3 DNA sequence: TGCGCCAGCAGCAAGGGGAACCAAGAGACCCAGTACTTC. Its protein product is CASSKGNQETQYF.

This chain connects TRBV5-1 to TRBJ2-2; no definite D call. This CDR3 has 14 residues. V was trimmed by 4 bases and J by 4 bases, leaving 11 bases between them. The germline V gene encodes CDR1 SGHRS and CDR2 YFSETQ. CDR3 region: CASSGVVGTGELFF. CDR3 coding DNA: TGCGCCAGCAGCGGGGTTGTAGGCACCGGGGAGCTGTTTTTT.

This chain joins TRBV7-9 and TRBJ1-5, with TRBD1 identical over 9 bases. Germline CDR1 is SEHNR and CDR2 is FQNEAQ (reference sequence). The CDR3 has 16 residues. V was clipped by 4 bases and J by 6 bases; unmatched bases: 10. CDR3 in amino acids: CASSSLPGQGSQPQHF. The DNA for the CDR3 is TGTGCCAGCAGCTCGTTACCGGGACAGGGCTCTCAGCCCCAGCATTTT. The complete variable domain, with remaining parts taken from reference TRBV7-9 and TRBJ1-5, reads DTGVSQNPRHKITKRGQNVTFRCDPISEHNRLYWYRQTLGQGPEFLTYFQNEAQLEKSRLLSDRFSAERPKGSFSTLEIQRTEQGDSAMYLCASSSLPGQGSQPQHFGDGTRLSIL.

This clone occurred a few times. DNA for the CDR3: TGTGCCAGTAGTACGCAGGGGCCACCCTACGAGCAGTACTTC. Its protein product is CASSTQGPPYEQYF. This sequence joins TRBV19 and TRBJ2-7; TRBD1 might be the D (6 bases). The CDR3 extends over 14 amino acids. V gave up 4 bases and J gave up 2 bases, with 12 bases separating them. Germline lookup yields CDR1 LNHDA and CDR2 SQIVND (reference sequence).

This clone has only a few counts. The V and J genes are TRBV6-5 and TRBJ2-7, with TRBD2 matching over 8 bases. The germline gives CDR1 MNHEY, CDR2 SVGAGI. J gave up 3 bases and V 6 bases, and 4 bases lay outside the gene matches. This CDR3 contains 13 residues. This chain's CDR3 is CASRRLASYEQYF. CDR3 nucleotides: TGTGCCAGCAGGCGACTAGCGAGCTACGAGCAGTACTTC.

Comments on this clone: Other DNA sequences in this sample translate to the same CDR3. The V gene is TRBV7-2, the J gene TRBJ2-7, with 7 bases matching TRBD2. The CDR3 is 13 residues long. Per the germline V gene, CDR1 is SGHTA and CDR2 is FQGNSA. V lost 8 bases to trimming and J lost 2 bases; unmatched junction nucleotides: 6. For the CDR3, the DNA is TGTGCCAGCGGCAGACTAGCAACCTACGAGCAGTACTTC. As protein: CASGRLATYEQYF.

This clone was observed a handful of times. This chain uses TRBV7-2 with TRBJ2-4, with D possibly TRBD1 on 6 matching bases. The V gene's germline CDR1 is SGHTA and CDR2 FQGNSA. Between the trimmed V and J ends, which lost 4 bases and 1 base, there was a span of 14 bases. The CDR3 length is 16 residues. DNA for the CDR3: TGTGCCAGCAGCTACCACAGGGTCTTGGCCAAAAACATTCAGTACTTC. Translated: CASSYHRVLAKNIQYF.